This T cell receptor beta chain was documented in a study of early T cells in non-severe SARS-CoV-2 infection. CDR1 and CDR2 from the germline V gene are SEHNR and FQNEAQ (reference sequence). There are 16 residues in the CDR3. Trimming removed 0 bases from V and 0 bases from J, with 12 bases in between. In the library, individual cDNA molecules carried attached unique molecular identifiers. TCRdb reanalysed the 5' RACE reads using MiXCR and keeps one entry per CDR3 protein. This sample has 75,000 to 100,000 distinct CDR3 sequences, with under 15% found just once. Source material: whole blood. The chain combines TRBV7-9 with TRBJ2-7; TRBD2 is a possible D gene (6 bases). The sequence was obtained from an adult who was a healthcare worker with PCR-confirmed SARS-CoV-2 infection or an uninfected control (not recorded which). This CDR3 is CASSLAGPLASYEQYF. DNA of the CDR3: TGTGCCAGCAGCTTAGCCGGGCCACTAGCCTCCTACGAGCAGTACTTC.